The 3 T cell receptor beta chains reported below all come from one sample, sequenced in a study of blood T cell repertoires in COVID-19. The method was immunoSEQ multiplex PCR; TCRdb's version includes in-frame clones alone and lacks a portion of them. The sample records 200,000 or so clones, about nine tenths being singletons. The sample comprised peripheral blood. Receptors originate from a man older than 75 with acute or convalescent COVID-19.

Written as DNA, the CDR3 is TGTGCCAGCAGTGGAATGGGGGGAGGGGGCGAGCAGTACGTC. Protein sequence: CASSGMGGGGEQYV. The rearrangement links TRBV25-1 to TRBJ2-7, with a weak D call TRBD2 (7 bases). Per the germline V gene, CDR1 is MGHDK and CDR2 is SYGVNS. V was trimmed by 4 bases and J by 6 bases, leaving 16 bases between them. There are 14 residues in the CDR3.

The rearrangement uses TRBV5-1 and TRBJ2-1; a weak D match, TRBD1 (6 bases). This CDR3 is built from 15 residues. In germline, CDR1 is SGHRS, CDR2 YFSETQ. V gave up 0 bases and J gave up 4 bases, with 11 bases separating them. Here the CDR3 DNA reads TGCGCCAGCAGCTTGGAAGGACAGCGTTACAATGAGCAGTTCTTC. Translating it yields CASSLEGQRYNEQFF.

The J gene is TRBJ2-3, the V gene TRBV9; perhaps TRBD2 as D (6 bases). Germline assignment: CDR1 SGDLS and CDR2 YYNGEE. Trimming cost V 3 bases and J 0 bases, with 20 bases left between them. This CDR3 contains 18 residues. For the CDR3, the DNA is TGTGCCAGCAGCGACCCCGAATGGCGGGATTCTAGCACAGATACGCAGTATTTT. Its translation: CASSDPEWRDSSTDTQYF.